This T cell receptor (beta chain) was documented in a study of CD8 T cells in Susac syndrome. About the research overall: Within the sequenced Susac syndrome patient group, six exhibited active disease and roughly 8 were in remission. Patients with Susac syndrome had blood drawn and were at that point therapy-naive, on corticosteroids, or on intravenous immunoglobulin alone.

TEMRA cells were FACS-enriched, unlike CD8+ and CD4+ T cells, which were negatively isolated. This clonotype has only a few counts. RNA, at roughly 0.45 to 1 ug, was reverse transcribed with random hexamers. Across 54 Vbeta and 13 Jbeta, TCR beta CDR3 was amplified with immunoSEQ multiplex PCR. TCRdb reprocessed the immunoSEQ multiplex PCR reads via MiXCR and lists one record per CDR3 protein. The table shows 160,000 or so distinct CDR3 sequences, with 90% to 95% occurring only once. Deletions cut 2 bases from V and 6 bases from J, with 11 bases between. Germline V CDR1 and CDR2: MNHNY, SVGAGI (reference sequence). The CDR3 covers 13 residues.

The TCR was taken from a human donor with Susac syndrome. The V and J genes are TRBV6-6 and TRBJ2-7, with TRBD1 as a possible D gene (6 bases). Specimen: CD4+ T cells from PBMCs. CDR3 region: CASSYLTGIEQYF. The CDR3 nucleotides read TGTGCCAGCAGTTACCTTACAGGGATCGAGCAGTACTTC.